A selection of T cell receptor beta chains follows, all from one sample in a study of shared clonotypes between healthy human individuals. Sequencing used immunoSEQ multiplex PCR; TCRdb keeps in-frame clones, though not all of them. The sample yields approximately 2.4 million clones, nearly 97% seen once. Source material: naive CD4+ T cells sorted from blood. These receptors all stem from a man younger than 35 in good health. CDR3s include the opening cysteine and the closing phenylalanine or tryptophan. The D gene is left open where the match is weak. The listing skips clone size in some rows; elsewhere it reads once, few, many or a size class.

CDR3 protein	CDR3 DNA	V gene	J gene	clone size	D gene
CASRGHPPDTQYF	TGTGCCAGTAGAGGACACCCGCCAGATACGCAGTATTTT	TRBV19	TRBJ2-3	.	.
CASSPGRTQETQYF	TGTGCCAGCTCACCCGGGCGAACCCAAGAGACCCAGTACTTC	TRBV18	TRBJ2-5	.	.
CASSLGRGLEKLFF	TGCGCCAGCAGCTTGGGTAGGGGGCTTGAAAAACTGTTTTTT	TRBV5-1	TRBJ1-4	.	TRBD1
CASSSAVLTGDTQYF	TGTGCCAGCAGTTCCGCGGTTTTAACAGGGGATACGCAGTATTTT	TRBV27	TRBJ2-3	.	.
CASSFNSGGPGGEQFF	TGCGCCAGCAGCTTCAATAGCGGGGGGCCGGGTGGTGAGCAGTTCTTC	TRBV5-1	TRBJ2-1	.	TRBD2
CASSPQGANTDTQYF	TGTGCCAGCTCACCCCAGGGGGCGAACACAGATACGCAGTATTTT	TRBV18	TRBJ2-3	.	TRBD1
CASSNVIGYEQYF	TGTGCCAGCAGTAATGTTATTGGCTACGAGCAGTACTTC	TRBV7-9	TRBJ2-7	.	.
CASSLGLSVAGGEYEQYF	TGTGCCAGCAGCTTAGGCCTCTCGGTAGCGGGAGGCGAATACGAGCAGTACTTC	TRBV13	TRBJ2-7	.	TRBD2
CASNGLGDSNQPQHF	TGTGCCAGCAATGGCCTGGGGGATAGCAATCAGCCCCAGCATTTT	TRBV28	TRBJ1-5	.	.
CASSLDAGGEQYF	TGTGCTAGCAGCTTAGACGCGGGGGGCGAGCAGTACTTC	TRBV7-7	TRBJ2-7	.	TRBD2
CASSLELTVVQYF	TGTGCCAGCAGCTTAGAACTGACGGTAGTCCAGTACTTC	TRBV7-2	TRBJ2-5	.	.
CASSMRDSRGTGELFF	TGTGCCAGTAGTATGCGGGACAGCCGGGGGACCGGGGAGCTGTTTTTT	TRBV19	TRBJ2-2	.	.
CASSGQENTEAFF	TGTGCCAGCAGTGGACAAGAGAACACTGAAGCTTTCTTT	TRBV2	TRBJ1-1	.	.
CASSEQANSGNTIYF	TGTGCCAGTAGCGAACAGGCAAACTCTGGAAACACCATATATTTT	TRBV19	TRBJ1-3	.	.
CASSEAGGTEQYF	TGTGCCAGCAGTGAAGCAGGGGGTACCGAGCAGTACTTC	TRBV6-1	TRBJ2-7	.	.
CASSVTYNEQFF	TGTGCCAGTAGCGTTACCTACAATGAGCAGTTCTTC	TRBV19	TRBJ2-1	.	.
CAWSLAGGRDTQYF	TGTGCCTGGTCACTAGCGGGAGGGCGAGATACGCAGTATTTT	TRBV30	TRBJ2-3	.	TRBD2
CASSYSTGDSYNEQFF	TGTGCCAGCAGTTACTCAACAGGGGATTCCTACAATGAGCAGTTCTTC	TRBV6-6	TRBJ2-1	.	TRBD1
CASSLVPGVGELFF	TGTGCCAGCAGCTTAGTCCCGGGAGTCGGGGAGCTGTTTTTT	TRBV7-6	TRBJ2-2	.	.
CASSLARNSYEQYF	TGCGCCAGCAGCTTGGCGCGGAACTCCTACGAGCAGTACTTC	TRBV5-1	TRBJ2-7	.	.
CASRAGGREHF	TGTGCCAGCAGAGCAGGGGGTAGGGAGCATTTT	TRBV2	TRBJ1-5	.	TRBD1
CASREGIGYTF	TGTGCCAGCAGGGAAGGGATCGGCTACACCTTC	TRBV2	TRBJ1-2	.	.
CASNIEGNSPLHF	TGTGCCAGCAACATCGAGGGGAATTCACCCCTCCACTTT	TRBV2	TRBJ1-6	once	.
CASSTRQGATDEQYF	TGTGCCAGCTCAACCAGGCAGGGGGCTACCGACGAGCAGTACTTC	TRBV18	TRBJ2-7	once	TRBD1
CASSRDRGEVRETQYF	TGTGCCAGCAGCCGGGACAGGGGTGAAGTTCGGGAGACCCAGTACTTC	TRBV5-6	TRBJ2-5	.	TRBD1
CASSSTLESSSGNTIYF	TGTGCCAGCAGCTCAACGCTCGAGTCGAGCTCTGGAAACACCATATATTTT	TRBV7-9	TRBJ1-3	.	.
CASSFEGPPSGANVLTF	TGTGCCAGCAGCTTCGAGGGGCCCCCCTCTGGGGCCAACGTCCTGACTTTC	TRBV7-2	TRBJ2-6	once	.
CAISSLTGGLYNEQFF	TGTGCCATCAGTTCCTTGACAGGGGGATTATACAATGAGCAGTTCTTC	TRBV10-3	TRBJ2-1	.	TRBD1
CAWAGGGNTIYF	TGTGCCTGGGCAGGGGGAGGAAACACCATATATTTT	TRBV30	TRBJ1-3	.	TRBD1
CASSPGIWSGGNEKLFF	TGTGCCAGCAGCCCCGGTATCTGGTCAGGGGGTAATGAAAAACTGTTTTTT	TRBV9	TRBJ1-4	.	TRBD1
CASSLGPGSHNEQFF	TGTGCTAGCAGCTTAGGCCCCGGGAGCCATAATGAGCAGTTCTTC	TRBV7-7	TRBJ2-1	.	.
CAISSGGSGYGYTF	TGTGCCATCTCCTCCGGGGGCTCGGGCTATGGCTACACCTTC	TRBV10-3	TRBJ1-2	.	.
CASSENSGTEAFF	TGCGCCAGCAGTGAGAATTCCGGCACTGAAGCTTTCTTT	TRBV10-1	TRBJ1-1	.	.
CASKRGSTNEKLFF	TGTGCCAGCAAGAGGGGGTCGACTAATGAAAAACTGTTTTTT	TRBV6-5	TRBJ1-4	.	.
CASIRTVDTGELFF	TGTGCCAGCATAAGGACAGTAGACACCGGGGAGCTGTTTTTT	TRBV6-6	TRBJ2-2	.	.
CASSLVGQGANSPLHF	TGTGCCAGCAGCTTGGTCGGGCAGGGGGCCAATTCACCCCTCCACTTT	TRBV5-4	TRBJ1-6	.	TRBD1
CASSLFSNRQNTEAFF	TGTGCCAGCAGTTTGTTTTCCAACCGGCAGAACACTGAAGCTTTCTTT	TRBV6-7	TRBJ1-1	.	.
CASRHRVRNTEAFF	TGCGCCAGCAGACACAGGGTGAGGAACACTGAAGCTTTCTTT	TRBV4-1	TRBJ1-1	.	.
CASSPPGLAGVGELFF	TGTGCCAGCAGCCCACCCGGACTAGCGGGAGTTGGGGAGCTGTTTTTT	TRBV6-6	TRBJ2-2	.	TRBD2
CASSSSVARSGFF	TGTGCCAGCAGCTCCTCGGTGGCAAGGTCGGGGTTCTTC	TRBV7-9	TRBJ2-1	once	.
CASSYFSGTAHYEQYF	TGTGCCAGCAGTTACTTTTCCGGGACCGCGCACTACGAGCAGTACTTC	TRBV6-5	TRBJ2-7	.	.
CASSLNRVVTEAFF	TGTGCCAGCAGCTTGAATAGGGTGGTCACTGAAGCTTTCTTT	TRBV5-6	TRBJ1-1	.	.
CASSFEGQQETQYF	TGTGCCAGCAGTTTCGAGGGACAGCAAGAGACCCAGTACTTC	TRBV7-9	TRBJ2-5	.	TRBD1
CASSSDSITQYF	TGTGCCAGCAGCTCGGACAGCATTACGCAGTATTTT	TRBV7-2	TRBJ2-3	.	.
CASSVVPRGGEQYF	TGTGCCAGCAGCGTAGTACCCCGAGGGGGCGAGCAGTACTTC	TRBV9	TRBJ2-7	.	.
CASSGVSLSYGYTF	TGTGCCAGCAGTGGAGTCAGTTTATCCTATGGCTACACCTTC	TRBV2	TRBJ1-2	.	.